The clone carrying this T cell receptor (beta chain) was observed a single time. This entry belongs to a study of cytomegalovirus exposure and HLA in healthy donors. PCR primers comprised 60 Vbeta and 13 Jbeta primers. Assay used: immunoSEQ multiplex PCR; TCRdb lists only in-frame clones, some missing. The sample shows about 190,000 clones, approximately 85% of them seen only once. The CDR3 totals 11 residues. Germline CDR1 and CDR2: DFQATT and SNEGSKA (reference sequence). Trimming shortened V by 3 bases and J by 2 bases, and 5 bases separated the two germline ends. This sequence originates from a woman under 30 in good health and CMV-seronegative. This chain links TRBV20-1 with TRBJ2-7; the D is unclear. Sequencing was carried out using PBMCs. CDR3 in amino acids: CSASLAYEQYF. The CDR3 DNA reads as TGCAGTGCTAGTCTTGCCTACGAGCAGTACTTC.